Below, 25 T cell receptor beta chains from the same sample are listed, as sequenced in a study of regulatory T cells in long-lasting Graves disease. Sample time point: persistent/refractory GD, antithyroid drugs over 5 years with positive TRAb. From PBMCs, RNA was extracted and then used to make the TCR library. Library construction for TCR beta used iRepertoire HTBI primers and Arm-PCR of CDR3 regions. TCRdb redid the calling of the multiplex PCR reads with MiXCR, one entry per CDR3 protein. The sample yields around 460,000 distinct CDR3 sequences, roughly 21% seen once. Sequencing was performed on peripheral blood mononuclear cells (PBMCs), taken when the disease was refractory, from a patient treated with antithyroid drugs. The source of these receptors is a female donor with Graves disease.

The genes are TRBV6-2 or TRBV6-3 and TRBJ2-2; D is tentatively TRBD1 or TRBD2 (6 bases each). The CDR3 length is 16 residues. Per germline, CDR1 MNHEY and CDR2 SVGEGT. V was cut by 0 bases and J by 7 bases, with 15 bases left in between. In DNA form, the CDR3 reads TGTGCCAGCAGTTACTCCGGGGGCGCGGAGAACGGGGAGCTGTTTTTT. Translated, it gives CASSYSGGAENGELFF.

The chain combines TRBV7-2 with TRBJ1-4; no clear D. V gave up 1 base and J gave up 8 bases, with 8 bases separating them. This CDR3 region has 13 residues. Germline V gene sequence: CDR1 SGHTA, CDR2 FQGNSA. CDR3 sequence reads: CASSLVNSEKLFF. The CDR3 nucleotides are TGTGCCAGCAGCTTAGTCAACAGCGAAAAACTGTTTTTT.

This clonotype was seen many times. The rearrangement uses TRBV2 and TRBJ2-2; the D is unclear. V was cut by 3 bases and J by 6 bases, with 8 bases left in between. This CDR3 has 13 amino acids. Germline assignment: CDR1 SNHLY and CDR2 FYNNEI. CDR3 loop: CASSDGRAGELFF. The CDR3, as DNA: TGTGCCAGCAGTGACGGTCGGGCCGGGGAGCTGTTTTTT.

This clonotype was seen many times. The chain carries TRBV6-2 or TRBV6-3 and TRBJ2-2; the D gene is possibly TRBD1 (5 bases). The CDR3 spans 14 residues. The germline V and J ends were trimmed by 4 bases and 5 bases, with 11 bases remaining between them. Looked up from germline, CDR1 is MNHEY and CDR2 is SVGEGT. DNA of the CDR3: TGTGCCAGCAGTTGGAACCAGGGAACCGGGGAGCTGTTTTTT. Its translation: CASSWNQGTGELFF.

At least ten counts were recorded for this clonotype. CDR3 nucleotide sequence: TGTGCCACCAGCAGACGCCGTCCCGGGAGGGACGGAGAAGAGACCCAGTACTTC. Translation gives CATSRRRPGRDGEETQYF. V and J are TRBV15 and TRBJ2-5; 8 bases fit TRBD2. Germline trimming cut 2 bases from V and 3 bases from J; bases unmatched to any gene: 14. CDR1 and CDR2 from the germline V gene are LNHNV and YYDKDF (reference sequence). The CDR3 sequence is 18 residues long.

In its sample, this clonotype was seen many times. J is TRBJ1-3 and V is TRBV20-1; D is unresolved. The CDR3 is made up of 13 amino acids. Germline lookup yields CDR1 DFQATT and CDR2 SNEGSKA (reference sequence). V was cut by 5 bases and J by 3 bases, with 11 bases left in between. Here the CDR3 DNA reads TGCAGTGCTGCCCACCCCCTTGGAAACACCATATATTTT. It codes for CSAAHPLGNTIYF.

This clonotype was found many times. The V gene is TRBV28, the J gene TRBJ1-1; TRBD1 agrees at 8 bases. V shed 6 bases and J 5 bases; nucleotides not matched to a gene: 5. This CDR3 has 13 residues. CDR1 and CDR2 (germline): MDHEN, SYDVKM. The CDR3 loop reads CASSQGAGTEAFF. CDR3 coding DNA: TGTGCCAGCAGCCAGGGGGCGGGAACTGAAGCTTTCTTT. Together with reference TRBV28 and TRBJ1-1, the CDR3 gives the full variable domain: DVKVTQSSRYLVKRTGEKVFLECVQDMDHENMFWYRQDPGLGLRLIYFSYDVKMKEKGDIPEGYSVSREKKERFSLILESASTNQTSMYLCASSQGAGTEAFFGQGTRLTVV.

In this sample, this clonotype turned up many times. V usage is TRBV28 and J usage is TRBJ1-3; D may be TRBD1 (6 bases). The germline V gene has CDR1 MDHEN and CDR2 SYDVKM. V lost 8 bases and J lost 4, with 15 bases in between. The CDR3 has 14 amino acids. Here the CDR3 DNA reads TGTGCCAGCGCGGACAGCTATGTCGGAAACACCATATATTTT. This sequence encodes CASADSYVGNTIYF.

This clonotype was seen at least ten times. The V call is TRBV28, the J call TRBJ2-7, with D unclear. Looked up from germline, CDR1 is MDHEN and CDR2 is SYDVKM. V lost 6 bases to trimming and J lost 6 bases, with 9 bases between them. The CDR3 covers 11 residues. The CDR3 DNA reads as TGTGCCAGCAGCTATCTTCGCGAGCAGTACTTC. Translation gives CASSYLREQYF.

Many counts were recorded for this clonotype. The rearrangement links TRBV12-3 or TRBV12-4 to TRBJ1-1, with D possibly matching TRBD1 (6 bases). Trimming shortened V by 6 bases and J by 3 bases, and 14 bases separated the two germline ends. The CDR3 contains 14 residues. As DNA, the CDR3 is TGTGCCAGCAGGGTCAGGGGAGGCGACACTGAAGCTTTCTTT. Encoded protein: CASRVRGGDTEAFF.

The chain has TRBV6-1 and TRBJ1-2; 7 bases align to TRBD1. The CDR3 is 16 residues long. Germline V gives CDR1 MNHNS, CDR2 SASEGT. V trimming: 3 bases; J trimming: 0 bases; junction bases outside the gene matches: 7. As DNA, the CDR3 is TGTGCCAGCAGTGACGAGCGACAGGGAGCTAACTATGGCTACACCTTC. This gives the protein CASSDERQGANYGYTF.

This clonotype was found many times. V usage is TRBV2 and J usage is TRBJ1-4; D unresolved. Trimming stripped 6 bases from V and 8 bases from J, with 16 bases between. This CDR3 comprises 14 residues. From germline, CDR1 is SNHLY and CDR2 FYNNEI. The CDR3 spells CASRRSLFGEKLFF. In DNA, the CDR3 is TGTGCCAGCAGGCGGAGTCTGTTTGGGGAAAAACTGTTTTTT. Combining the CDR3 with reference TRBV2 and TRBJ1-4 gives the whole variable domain EPEVTQTPSHQVTQMGQEVILRCVPISNHLYFYWYRQILGQKVEFLVSFYNNEISEKSEIFDDQFSVERPDGSNFTLKIRSTKLEDSAMYFCASRRSLFGEKLFFGSGTQLSVL.

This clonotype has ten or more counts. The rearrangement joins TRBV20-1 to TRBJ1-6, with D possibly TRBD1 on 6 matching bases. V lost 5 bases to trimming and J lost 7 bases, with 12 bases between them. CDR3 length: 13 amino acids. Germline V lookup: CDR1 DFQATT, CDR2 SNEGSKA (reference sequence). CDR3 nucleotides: TGCAGTGCTCAGGACAGTGCGAATTCACCCCTCCACTTT. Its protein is CSAQDSANSPLHF.

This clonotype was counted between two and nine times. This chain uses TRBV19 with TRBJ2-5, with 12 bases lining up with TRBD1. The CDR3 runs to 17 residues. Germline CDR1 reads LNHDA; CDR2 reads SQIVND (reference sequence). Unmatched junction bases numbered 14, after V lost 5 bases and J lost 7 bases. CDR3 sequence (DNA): TGTGCCAGTAGTCCCCCAGGGACAGGGGGCGCCCGGGGGACCCAGTACTTC. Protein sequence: CASSPPGTGGARGTQYF.

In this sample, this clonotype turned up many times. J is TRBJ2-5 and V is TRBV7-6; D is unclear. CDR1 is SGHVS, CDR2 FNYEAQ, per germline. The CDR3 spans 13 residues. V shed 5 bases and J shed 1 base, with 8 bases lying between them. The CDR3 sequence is CASSPWAQETQYF. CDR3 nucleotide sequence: TGTGCCAGCAGCCCCTGGGCCCAAGAGACCCAGTACTTC.

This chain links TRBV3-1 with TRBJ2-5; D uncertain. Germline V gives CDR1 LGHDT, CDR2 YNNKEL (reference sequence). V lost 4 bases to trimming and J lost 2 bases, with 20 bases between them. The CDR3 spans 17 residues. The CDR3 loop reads CASSPPVHRTFQETQYF. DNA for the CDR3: TGTGCCAGCAGCCCCCCGGTGCACCGCACCTTTCAAGAGACCCAGTACTTC.

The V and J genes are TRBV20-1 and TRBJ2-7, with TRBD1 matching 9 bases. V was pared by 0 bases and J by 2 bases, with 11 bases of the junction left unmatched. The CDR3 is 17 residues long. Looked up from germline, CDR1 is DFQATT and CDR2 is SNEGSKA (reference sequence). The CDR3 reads CSARDQVARTGAYEQYF. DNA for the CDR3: TGCAGTGCTAGAGATCAGGTTGCTAGGACAGGGGCCTACGAGCAGTACTTC.

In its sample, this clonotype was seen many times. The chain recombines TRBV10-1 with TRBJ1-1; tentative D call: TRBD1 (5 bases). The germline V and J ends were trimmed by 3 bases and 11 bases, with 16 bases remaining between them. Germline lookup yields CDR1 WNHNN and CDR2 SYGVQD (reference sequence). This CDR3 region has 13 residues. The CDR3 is CASSEVLGGAAFF. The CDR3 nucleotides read TGCGCCAGCAGTGAAGTCCTTGGGGGAGCGGCTTTCTTT.

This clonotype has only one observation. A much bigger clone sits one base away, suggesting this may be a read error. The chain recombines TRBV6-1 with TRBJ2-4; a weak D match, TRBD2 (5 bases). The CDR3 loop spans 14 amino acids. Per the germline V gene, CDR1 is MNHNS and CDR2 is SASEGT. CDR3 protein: CAGSTLVAKNIQYF. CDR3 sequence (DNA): TGTGCCGGCAGTACACTAGTAGCCAAAAACATTCAGTACTTC.

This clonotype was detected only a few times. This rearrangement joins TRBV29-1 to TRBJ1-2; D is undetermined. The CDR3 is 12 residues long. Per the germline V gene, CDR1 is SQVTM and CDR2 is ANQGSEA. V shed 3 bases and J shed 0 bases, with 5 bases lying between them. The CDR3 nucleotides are TGCAGCGTTGAGCGAACTAACTATGGCTACACCTTC. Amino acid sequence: CSVERTNYGYTF.

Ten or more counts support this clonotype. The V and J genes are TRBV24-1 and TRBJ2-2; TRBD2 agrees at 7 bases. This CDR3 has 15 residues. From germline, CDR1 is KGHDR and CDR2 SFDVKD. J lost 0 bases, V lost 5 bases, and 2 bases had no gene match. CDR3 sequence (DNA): TGTGCCACCAGTGGGAGCGGGGCGAACACCGGGGAGCTGTTTTTT. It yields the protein CATSGSGANTGELFF.

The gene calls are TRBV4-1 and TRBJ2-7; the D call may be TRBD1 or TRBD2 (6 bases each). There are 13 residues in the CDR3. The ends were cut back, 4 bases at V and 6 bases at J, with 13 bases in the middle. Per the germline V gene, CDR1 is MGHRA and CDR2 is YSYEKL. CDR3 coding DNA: TGCGCCAGCAGCCCGTATAGGGGGGCCGAGCAGTACTTC. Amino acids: CASSPYRGAEQYF.

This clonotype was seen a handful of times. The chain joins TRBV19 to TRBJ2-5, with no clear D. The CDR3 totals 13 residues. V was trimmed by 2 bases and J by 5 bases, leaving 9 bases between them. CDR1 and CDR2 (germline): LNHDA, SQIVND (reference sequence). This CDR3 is CASSIRVWETQYF. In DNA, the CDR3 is TGTGCCAGTAGTATAAGGGTCTGGGAGACCCAGTACTTC.

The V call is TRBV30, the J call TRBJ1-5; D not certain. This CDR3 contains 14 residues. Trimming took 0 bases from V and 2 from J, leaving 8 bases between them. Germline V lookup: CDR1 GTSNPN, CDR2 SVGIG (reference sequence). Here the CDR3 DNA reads TGTGCCTGGAGTGTGGGTGCGGGCAATCAGCCCCAGCATTTT. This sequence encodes CAWSVGAGNQPQHF. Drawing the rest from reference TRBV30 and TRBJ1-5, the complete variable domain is SQTIHQWPATLVQPVGSPLSLECTVEGTSNPNLYWYRQAAGRGLQLLFYSVGIGQISSEVPQNLSASRPQDRQFILSSKKLLLSDSGFYLCAWSVGAGNQPQHFGDGTRLSIL.

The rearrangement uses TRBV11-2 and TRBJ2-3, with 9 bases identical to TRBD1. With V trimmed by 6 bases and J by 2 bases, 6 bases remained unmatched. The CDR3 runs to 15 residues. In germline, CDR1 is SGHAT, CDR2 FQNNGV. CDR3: CASRPTGGLTDTQYF. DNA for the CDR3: TGTGCCAGCAGACCCACAGGGGGCCTCACAGATACGCAGTATTTT.